What follows describes a single T cell receptor beta chain. This clone was counted between two and nine times. Its antigen remains undetermined. It has no much larger one-base neighbor in the sample; base qualities were not kept. Library preparation used the immunoSEQ multiplex PCR assay. For TCR sequencing, RNA was extracted from every sample and reverse transcribed into cDNA to serve as template. SuperScript III was used to make first-strand cDNA, primed with a 2:1 mix of oligo-dT and random hexamers. A synthetic immune receptor repertoire was used to measure amplification bias, and any remaining bias was corrected computationally. Processing in the source paper ran as follows. Raw reads were preprocessed for error removal, and CDR3 was defined according to IMGT conventions as running from the conserved cysteine to phenylalanine. To get clonality, Shannon entropy was normalized by log2 of the number of productive unique TCRs and the result was subtracted from 1. Scalp TCRbeta sequences were cross-referenced with sorted blood CD4 and CD8 repertoires so that the CD4 or CD8 identity of scalp clones could be inferred. In its TCRdb copy, this immuneACCESS table keeps in-frame sequences only and misses some clones. Where compared with another copy, unresolved V genes explain less than half of these, and the others have no known cause. The V and J calls and clone size were taken over from that table, and D and trimming were inferred from the DNA. A total of some 58,000 clones appear in this sample, 40% to 55% of them only once. Over 20% of the sample is in the top ten clones.

Including the terminal cysteine and phenylalanine, the CDR3 comprises 16 residues. Only the CDR3 DNA stays, 48 bases, in frame from base 1. Via the germline V gene, CDR1 is SQVTM and CDR2 ANQGSEA. V and J are trimmed by 4 bases and 7 bases, and the gene matches miss 12 bases of the junction. Taken with the paper, the label for treatment or condition translates to: oral pan-JAK inhibitor, 5-10 mg twice daily. Lesional scalp punch biopsies and peripheral blood were obtained from alopecia areata patients. After PBMCs were isolated by density centrifugation and stained for CD3, CD4 and CD8, a FACSAria was used to sort CD4+ and CD8+ T cells. This sample is drawn from a study of CD8+ T cells in alopecia areata listed by TCRdb under 2018. With regard to the full study: Treated patients were enrolled in an open-label pilot trial of oral tofacitinib, 5 to 10 mg twice daily, for moderate-to-severe alopecia areata. Tofacitinib was given for 6 to 18 months, followed by 6 months of follow-up off drug to assess delayed response and recurrence. The SALT score, which quantifies the percentage of affected scalp surface area, was used to measure disease severity in treated patients. In both human patients and the C3H/HeJ mouse model, the study applied high-throughput TCRbeta sequencing to look at T cell clonal expansion in alopecia areata. Scalp tissue and sorted CD4+ and CD8+ peripheral blood T cells from patchy and totalis/universalis alopecia areata patients and from healthy controls were covered by human TCRbeta sequencing. Biopsies were taken from tofacitinib-treated patients at baseline and at 4 and 24 weeks of treatment, and a later scalp biopsy was taken in several of the tofacitinib-treated patients. Scalp clonality was compared among normal scalp (n=4), patchy alopecia areata scalp (n=8), and alopecia totalis/universalis scalp (n=8). RNA was obtained with the PAXgene miRNA kit for fixed scalp, the miRNeasy kit for PBMCs, and the RNeasy kit for mouse skin. TCRbeta CDR3 regions were amplified by immunoSEQ multiplex PCR using 35 Vbeta forward and 13 Jbeta reverse primers. The investigation overall reported the following: TCR sequences shared between patients were less clear than in mice, possibly partly because of HLA diversity in the patient population. Unlike mouse skin, where gammadelta T cells dominate, normal human skin contains resident alphabeta T cells that get sequenced too, which complicates analysis of the scalp TCR repertoire. Tofacitinib significantly decreased scalp clonality and the number of expanded CD8+ clones among the top 100 scalp clones. Compared with normal scalp, lesional scalp, particularly in alopecia totalis/universalis, had higher clonality and more expanded CD8+ clones, which suggests antigenic drive. Because the treated cohort was small and included a single nonresponder, larger studies are needed to assess links between baseline CD8+ expansion and response. Many expanded lesional clones were found to persist in scalp and blood during tofacitinib treatment, and relapse after treatment cessation may be partly explained by this persistence.

The receptor chain draws on TRBV29-1 and TRBJ2-1, with 11 bases in between that match TRBD2. This TCR derives from a human donor with alopecia areata. The source material was CD8+ T cells sorted from blood, sampled at approximately week 36, from a patient treated with tofacitinib. The DNA sequence is TGCAGCGTTGGGGGTAGCGGGAGGGCCTATACGAATGAGCAGTTCTTC. Protein translation: CSVGGSGRAYTNEQFF.